This entry describes one TCR beta chain. Its specificity is unknown. CDR1 and CDR2 from the germline V gene are SGHTS and YDEGEE. The CDR3 has 14 amino acids. V lost 3 bases and J lost 1, with 10 bases in between. The data derive from a study of graft-versus-host responses after intestinal transplantation. Across the study: Recipients received multivisceral, liver-intestinal, or isolated intestinal transplants. Once they had received anti-thymocyte globulin induction, all recipients took tacrolimus and steroids for approximately 3 years.

Some clones are missing from TCRdb's copy, which holds only in-frame ones; the method was immunoSEQ multiplex PCR. Among around 77,000 clones, approximately 96% were seen once, and the ten largest hold around 0.56%. The chain combines TRBV5-8 with TRBJ1-1; no reliable D call. This sequence originates from a human donor who received an intestinal transplant. The input for sequencing was unstimulated CD8+ T cells sorted from spleen or lymph node cells, taken before intestinal transplant. The CDR3 region is CASSSILENTEAFF. Here the CDR3 DNA reads TGTGCCAGCAGCTCCATTCTAGAGAACACTGAAGCTTTCTTT.